This T cell receptor (beta chain) was identified in a study of shared clonotypes between healthy human individuals. Whole-study findings and limits: The authors sampled blood alone, and tissue repertoires likely differ.

Germline CDR1 and CDR2: MNHEY and SMNVEV (reference sequence). V lost 2 bases to trimming and J lost 7 bases, with 6 bases between them. CDR3 length equals 13 residues. Details on this clone: No antigen is known for it.

The protocol was immunoSEQ multiplex PCR, while the TCRdb copy is restricted to in-frame clones and leaves out a portion. The sample holds roughly 2.4 million clones, around 95% seen once. Material: naive CD4+ T cells sorted from blood. Subset of the sample: CD45RA+ positively selected. The sequence came from a man between 18 and 29 years old in good health. The chain employs TRBV27 and TRBJ1-6, with D hard to call. Written as DNA, the CDR3 is TGTGCCAGCAGTTTACTGGGCAATTCACCCCTCCACTTT. Translating it yields CASSLLGNSPLHF.